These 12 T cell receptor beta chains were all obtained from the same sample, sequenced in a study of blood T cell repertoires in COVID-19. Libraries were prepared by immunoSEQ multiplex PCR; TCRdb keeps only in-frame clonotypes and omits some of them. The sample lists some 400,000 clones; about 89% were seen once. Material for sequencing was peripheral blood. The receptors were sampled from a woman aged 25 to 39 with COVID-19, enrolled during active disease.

CDR3 sequence reads: CASRTLGTGIDEKLFF. In DNA form, the CDR3 reads TGTGCCAGCCGGACGTTGGGGACAGGGATCGATGAAAAACTGTTTTTT. The chain couples TRBV28 to TRBJ1-4, with 9 bases lining up with TRBD1. Germline CDR1 is MDHEN and CDR2 is SYDVKM. Trimming at V came to 8 bases and at J to 6 bases, leaving 13 bases not matched to a gene. The CDR3 consists of 16 residues.

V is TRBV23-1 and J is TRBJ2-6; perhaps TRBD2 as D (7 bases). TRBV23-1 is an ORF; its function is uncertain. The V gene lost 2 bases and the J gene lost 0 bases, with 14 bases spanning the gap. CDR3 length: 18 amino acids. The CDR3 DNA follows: TGCGCCAGCAGTCAAGGGGGGGCTGAATTCTCTGGGGCCAACGTCCTGACTTTC. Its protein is CASSQGGAEFSGANVLTF.

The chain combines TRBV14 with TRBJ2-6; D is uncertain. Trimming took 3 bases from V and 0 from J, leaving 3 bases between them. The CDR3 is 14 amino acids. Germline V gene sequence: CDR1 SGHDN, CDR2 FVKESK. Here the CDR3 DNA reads TGTGCCAGCAGCCATCTCTCTGGGGCCAACGTCCTGACTTTC. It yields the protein CASSHLSGANVLTF.

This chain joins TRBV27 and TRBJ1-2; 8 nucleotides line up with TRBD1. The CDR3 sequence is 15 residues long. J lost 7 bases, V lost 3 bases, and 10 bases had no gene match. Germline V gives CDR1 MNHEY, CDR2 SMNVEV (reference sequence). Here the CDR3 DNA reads TGTGCCAGCAGTTTCACAGGGGGAGGAGTGGGTGGCTACACCTTC. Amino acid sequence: CASSFTGGGVGGYTF.

Written as DNA, the CDR3 is TGTGCCAGCAGCTTAAAGGGACTCCCCACATTCACAGATACGCAGTATTTT. Amino acid sequence: CASSLKGLPTFTDTQYF. The rearrangement joins TRBV7-3 to TRBJ2-3; tentatively, D is TRBD2 (6 bases). Germline V gene data show CDR1 as SGHTA and CDR2 as FQGTGA. V lost 1 base and J lost 2, with 16 bases in between. The CDR3 is 17 residues long.

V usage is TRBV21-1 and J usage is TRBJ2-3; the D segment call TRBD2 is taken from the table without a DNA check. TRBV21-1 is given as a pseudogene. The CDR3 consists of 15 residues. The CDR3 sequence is CASAERLAGADTQYF. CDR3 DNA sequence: TGTGCCAGCGCAGAGAGACTAGCGGGAGCAGATACGCAGTATTTT.

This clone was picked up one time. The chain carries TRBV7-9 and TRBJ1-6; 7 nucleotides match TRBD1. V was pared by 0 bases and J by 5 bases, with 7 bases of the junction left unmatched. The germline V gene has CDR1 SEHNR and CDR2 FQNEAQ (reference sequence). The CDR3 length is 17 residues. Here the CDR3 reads CASSLASGTANNSPLHF. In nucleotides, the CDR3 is TGTGCCAGCAGCTTAGCCTCCGGGACAGCAAATAATTCACCCCTCCACTTT.

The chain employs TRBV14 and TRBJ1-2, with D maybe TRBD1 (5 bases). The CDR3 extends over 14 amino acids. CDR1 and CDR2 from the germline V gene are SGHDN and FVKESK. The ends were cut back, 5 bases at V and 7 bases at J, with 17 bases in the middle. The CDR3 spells CASSAQEGVGGYTF. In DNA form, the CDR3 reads TGTGCCAGCAGCGCCCAGGAAGGGGTCGGTGGCTACACCTTC. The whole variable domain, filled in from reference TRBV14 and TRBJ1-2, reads EAGVTQFPSHSVIEKGQTVTLRCDPISGHDNLYWYRRVMGKEIKFLLHFVKESKQDESGMPNNRFLAERTGGTYSTLKVQPAELEDSGVYFCASSAQEGVGGYTFGSGTRLTVV.

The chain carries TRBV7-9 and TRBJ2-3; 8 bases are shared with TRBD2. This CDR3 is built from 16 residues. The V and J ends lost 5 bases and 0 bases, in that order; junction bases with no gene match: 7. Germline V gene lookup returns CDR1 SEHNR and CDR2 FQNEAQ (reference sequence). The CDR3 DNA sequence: TGTGCCAGCAGCCTAAGCGGGAGCCTTAGCACAGATACGCAGTATTTT. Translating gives CASSLSGSLSTDTQYF.

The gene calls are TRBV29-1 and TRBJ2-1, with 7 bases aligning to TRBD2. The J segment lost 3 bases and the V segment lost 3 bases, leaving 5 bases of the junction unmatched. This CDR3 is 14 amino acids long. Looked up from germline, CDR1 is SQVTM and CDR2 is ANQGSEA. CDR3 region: CSVDKAGIYNEQFF. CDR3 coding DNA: TGCAGCGTTGACAAAGCGGGAATCTACAATGAGCAGTTCTTC.

CDR3 sequence reads: CASLSRGETTTPYTQYF. The DNA for the CDR3 is TGTGCCAGCCTAAGCAGGGGGGAGACCACCACTCCATATACGCAGTATTTT. The chain employs TRBV28 and TRBJ2-3, with D maybe TRBD1 (7 bases). CDR3 size: 17 residues. The V end lost 8 bases, the J end lost 7 bases, and 28 bases lay between the germline ends. Germline CDR1 reads MDHEN; CDR2 reads SYDVKM.

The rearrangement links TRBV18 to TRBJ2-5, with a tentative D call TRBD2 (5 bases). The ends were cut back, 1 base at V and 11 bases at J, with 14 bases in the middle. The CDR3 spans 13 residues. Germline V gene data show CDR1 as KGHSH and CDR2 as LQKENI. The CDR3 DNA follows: TGTGCCAGCTCACCACAGAGGGAGTCCGAACAGTACTTC. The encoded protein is CASSPQRESEQYF. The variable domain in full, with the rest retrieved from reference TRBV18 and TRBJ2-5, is NAGVMQNPRHLVRRRGQEARLRCSPMKGHSHVYWYRQLPEEGLKFMVYLQKENIIDESGMPKERFSAEFPKEGPSILRIQQVVRGDSAAYFCASSPQRESEQYFGPGTRLLVL.